The clone carrying this TCR beta chain was picked up a small number of times. Generated by immunoSEQ multiplex PCR, the TCRdb table keeps only in-frame clones and is missing some. The table has 250,000 to 300,000 clones, about 94% seen once. This entry belongs to a study of T cell responses to AZD1222 COVID-19 vaccine. Between the trimmed V and J ends, which lost 7 bases and 4 bases, there was a span of 12 bases. The CDR3 length is 13 residues. Germline values: CDR1 SGDLS, CDR2 YYNGEE. The sequencing used peripheral blood, collected 28 days after the second AZD1222 dose. The V call is TRBV9, the J call TRBJ1-5; D remains unclear. The sequence was obtained from an adult who received the AZD1222 COVID-19 vaccine. The CDR3 loop reads CASGLGGNQPQHF. CDR3 bases: TGTGCCAGCGGGCTGGGTGGAAATCAGCCCCAGCATTTT.